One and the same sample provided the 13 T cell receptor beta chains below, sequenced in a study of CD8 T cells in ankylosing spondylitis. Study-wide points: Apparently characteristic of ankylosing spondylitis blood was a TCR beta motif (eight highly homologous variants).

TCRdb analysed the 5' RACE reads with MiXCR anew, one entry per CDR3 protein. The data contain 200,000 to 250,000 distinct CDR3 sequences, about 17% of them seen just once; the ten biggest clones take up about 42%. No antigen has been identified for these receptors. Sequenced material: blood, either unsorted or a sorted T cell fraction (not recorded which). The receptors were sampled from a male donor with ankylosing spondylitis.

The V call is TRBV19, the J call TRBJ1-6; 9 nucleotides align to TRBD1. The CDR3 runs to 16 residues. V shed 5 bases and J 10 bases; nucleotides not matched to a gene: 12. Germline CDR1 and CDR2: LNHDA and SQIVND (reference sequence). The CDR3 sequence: CASSPRDREDGSPLHF. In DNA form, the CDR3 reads TGTGCCAGTAGTCCGCGGGACAGGGAGGACGGGTCACCCCTCCACTTT.

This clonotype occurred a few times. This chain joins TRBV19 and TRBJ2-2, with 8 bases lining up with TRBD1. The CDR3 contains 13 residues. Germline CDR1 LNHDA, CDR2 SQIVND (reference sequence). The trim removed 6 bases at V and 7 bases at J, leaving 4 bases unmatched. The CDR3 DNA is TGTGCCAGTAGAGACAGGGGAGGCGGGGAGCTGTTTTTT. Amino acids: CASRDRGGGELFF. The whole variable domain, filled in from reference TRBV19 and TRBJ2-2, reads DGGITQSPKYLFRKEGQNVTLSCEQNLNHDAMYWYRQDPGQGLRLIYYSQIVNDFQKGDIAEGYSVSREKKESFPLTVTSAQKNPTAFYLCASRDRGGGELFFGEGSRLTVL.

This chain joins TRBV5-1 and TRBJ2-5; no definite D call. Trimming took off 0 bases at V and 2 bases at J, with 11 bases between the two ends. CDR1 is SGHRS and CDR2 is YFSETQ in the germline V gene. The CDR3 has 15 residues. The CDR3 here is CASSLAYTDQETQYF. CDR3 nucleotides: TGCGCCAGCAGCTTGGCCTATACAGATCAAGAGACCCAGTACTTC.

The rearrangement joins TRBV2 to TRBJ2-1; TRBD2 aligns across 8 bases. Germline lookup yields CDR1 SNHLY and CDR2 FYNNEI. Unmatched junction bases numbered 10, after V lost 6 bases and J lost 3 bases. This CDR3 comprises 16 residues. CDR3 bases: TGTGCCAGCAGCGCCCTTAGCGGGAATAACTACAATGAGCAGTTCTTC. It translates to CASSALSGNNYNEQFF.

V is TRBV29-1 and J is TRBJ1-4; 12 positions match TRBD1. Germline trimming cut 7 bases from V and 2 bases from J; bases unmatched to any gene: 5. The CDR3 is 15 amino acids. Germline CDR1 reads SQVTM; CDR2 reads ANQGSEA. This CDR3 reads CSATGQGATNEKLFF. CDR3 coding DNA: TGCAGCGCTACGGGACAGGGGGCGACTAATGAAAAACTGTTTTTT.

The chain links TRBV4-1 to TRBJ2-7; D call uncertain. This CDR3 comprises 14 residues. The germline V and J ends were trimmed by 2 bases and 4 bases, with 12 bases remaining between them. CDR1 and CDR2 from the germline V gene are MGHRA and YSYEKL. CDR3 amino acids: CASSQSPAEYEQYF. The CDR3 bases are TGCGCCAGCAGCCAATCGCCGGCCGAGTACGAGCAGTACTTC.

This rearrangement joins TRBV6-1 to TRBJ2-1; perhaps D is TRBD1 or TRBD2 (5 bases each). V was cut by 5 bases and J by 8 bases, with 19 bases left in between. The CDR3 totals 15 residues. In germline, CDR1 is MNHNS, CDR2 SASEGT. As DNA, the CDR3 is TGTGCCAGCAGTACCCACAGGTCCAAGGAGGATGAGCAGTTCTTC. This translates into CASSTHRSKEDEQFF.

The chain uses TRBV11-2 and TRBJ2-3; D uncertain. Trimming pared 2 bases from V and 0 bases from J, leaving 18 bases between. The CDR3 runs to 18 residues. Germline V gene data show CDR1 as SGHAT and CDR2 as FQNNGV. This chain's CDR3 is CASSLSNLLSPSTDTQYF. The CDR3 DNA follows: TGTGCCAGCAGCTTATCAAATTTACTTAGCCCAAGCACAGATACGCAGTATTTT.

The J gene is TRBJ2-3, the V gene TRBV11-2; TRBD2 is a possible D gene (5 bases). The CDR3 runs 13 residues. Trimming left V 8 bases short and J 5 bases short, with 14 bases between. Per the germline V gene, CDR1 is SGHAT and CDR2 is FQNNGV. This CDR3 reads CASDREKGDTQYF. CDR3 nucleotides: TGTGCCAGCGATAGGGAGAAAGGAGATACGCAGTATTTT.

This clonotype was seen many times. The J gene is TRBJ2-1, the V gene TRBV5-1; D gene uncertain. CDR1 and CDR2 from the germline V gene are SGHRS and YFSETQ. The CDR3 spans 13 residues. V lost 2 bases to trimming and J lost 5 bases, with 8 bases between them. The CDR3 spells CASSLPQNNEQFF. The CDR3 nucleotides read TGCGCCAGCAGCTTACCCCAAAACAATGAGCAGTTCTTC.

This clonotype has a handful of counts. In DNA, the CDR3 is TGTGCCAGCACCCCAGGGGGATTGGAGTACAATGAGCAGTTCTTC. This sequence encodes CASTPGGLEYNEQFF. V and J are TRBV7-9 and TRBJ2-1; 7 nucleotides agree with TRBD1. The CDR3 length is 15 residues. The V and J ends lost 7 bases and 4 bases, in that order; junction bases with no gene match: 10. Germline V gene sequence: CDR1 SEHNR, CDR2 FQNEAQ (reference sequence).

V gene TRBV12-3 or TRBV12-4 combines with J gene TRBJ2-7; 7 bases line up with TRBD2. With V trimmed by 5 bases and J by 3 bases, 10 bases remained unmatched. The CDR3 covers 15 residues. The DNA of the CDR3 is TGTGCCAGCAGTCCGGTGGGGGAGGGGTTCTACGAGCAGTACTTC. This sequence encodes CASSPVGEGFYEQYF.

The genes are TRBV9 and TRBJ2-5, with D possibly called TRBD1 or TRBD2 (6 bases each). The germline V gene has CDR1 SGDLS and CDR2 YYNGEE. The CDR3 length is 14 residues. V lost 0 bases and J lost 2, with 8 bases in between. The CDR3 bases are TGTGCCAGCAGCGTAGAAGGGGGGCAAGAGACCCAGTACTTC. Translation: CASSVEGGQETQYF.